These 15 T cell receptor beta chains were sequenced from one sample in a study of graft-versus-host responses after intestinal transplantation. For these TCRs, the target antigens are not known. Profiling relied on immunoSEQ multiplex PCR, and the TCRdb table lists in-frame clones only, not all of them. Counted here are approximately 97,000 clones, 75% to 95% occurring once; the ten biggest clones make up 0.18%. Sequenced material: unstimulated CD4+ T cells sorted from spleen or lymph node cells, taken before transplant. These receptors were obtained from a human donor who was the organ donor for an intestinal transplant.

CDR3 sequence: CASSQRQDNSPLHF. The CDR3, as DNA: TGCGCCAGCAGCCAAAGACAAGATAATTCACCCCTCCACTTT. The rearrangement joins TRBV4-3 to TRBJ1-6, with D unclear. Looked up from germline, CDR1 is LGHNA and CDR2 is YSLEER. Trimming took off 2 bases at V and 5 bases at J, with 7 bases between the two ends. CDR3 length equals 14 residues.

This rearrangement joins TRBV4-1 to TRBJ2-2; the D gene is possibly TRBD1 (6 bases). This CDR3 spans 18 amino acids. Trimming left V 3 bases short and J 4 bases short, with 21 bases between. CDR1 and CDR2 from the germline V gene are MGHRA and YSYEKL. This chain's CDR3 is CASSHTDSRVGGTGELFF. In DNA form, the CDR3 reads TGCGCCAGCAGCCACACGGACAGTCGGGTAGGAGGCACCGGGGAGCTGTTTTTT.

The chain's CDR3 is CASSPGQGANNSPLHF. CDR3 bases: TGTGCCAGCAGTCCGGGACAGGGGGCGAACAATTCACCCCTCCACTTT. V usage is TRBV6-6 and J usage is TRBJ1-6, with TRBD1 matching 12 bases. J was trimmed by 7 bases and V by 5 bases; bases with no gene match: 6. Germline V gene lookup returns CDR1 MNHNY and CDR2 SVGAGI (reference sequence). The CDR3 is 16 amino acids.

V gene TRBV4-3 combines with J gene TRBJ2-7; weak D call: TRBD1 (6 bases). This CDR3 has 14 residues. Germline assignment: CDR1 LGHNA and CDR2 YSLEER. The V end was cut by 0 bases, the J end by 7 bases, with 13 bases between. The CDR3 loop reads CASSQDPRGGEQYF. The CDR3 nucleotides read TGCGCCAGCAGCCAAGACCCCAGGGGCGGAGAGCAGTACTTC.

The genes are TRBV6-6 and TRBJ1-1; the D gene is possibly TRBD1 (5 bases). The CDR3 length is 13 residues. V lost 7 bases and J 5 bases, leaving 14 bases between the germline ends. The germline V gene encodes CDR1 MNHNY and CDR2 SVGAGI (reference sequence). Written as DNA, the CDR3 is TGTGCCAGCACCCGCGGGGGAGGAACTGAAGCTTTCTTT. Translated: CASTRGGGTEAFF.

The chain has TRBV5-1 and TRBJ2-1; TRBD2 matches at 10 bases. CDR3 length: 15 residues. V lost 0 bases to trimming and J lost 8 bases; unmatched junction nucleotides: 5. Per germline, CDR1 SGHRS and CDR2 YFSETQ. The CDR3 bases are TGCGCCAGCAGCTTGGCCAGCGGGGGGGCCGATGAGCAGTTCTTC. Translation gives CASSLASGGADEQFF.

The chain joins TRBV18 to TRBJ1-2, with a weak D call TRBD1 (6 bases). Germline V gene data show CDR1 as KGHSH and CDR2 as LQKENI. The CDR3 has 19 amino acids. The V end was cut by 1 base, the J end by 4 bases, with 25 bases between. In nucleotides, the CDR3 is TGTGCCAGCTCACCACAAAAAATTCGGGCAGGGGTAGAAGGCTATGGCTACACCTTC. Protein: CASSPQKIRAGVEGYGYTF.

The chain links TRBV2 to TRBJ2-5, with TRBD1 matching 7 bases. After removal of 6 bases from V and 5 bases from J, the junction contained 6 bases not matched to a gene. This CDR3 region has 13 residues. Germline V gene lookup returns CDR1 SNHLY and CDR2 FYNNEI. The CDR3 protein is CASRAGTAETQYF. The DNA of the CDR3 is TGTGCCAGCAGGGCCGGGACAGCGGAGACCCAGTACTTC. The full variable domain, in which reference TRBV2 and TRBJ2-5 provide the parts outside the CDR3, is EPEVTQTPSHQVTQMGQEVILRCVPISNHLYFYWYRQILGQKVEFLVSFYNNEISEKSEIFDDQFSVERPDGSNFTLKIRSTKLEDSAMYFCASRAGTAETQYFGPGTRLLVL.

This clone was seen only once. V gene TRBV4-3 combines with J gene TRBJ2-5, with a weak D call TRBD2 (6 bases). The germline V gene has CDR1 LGHNA and CDR2 YSLEER. V lost 0 bases and J lost 5, with 10 bases in between. This CDR3 has 14 residues. The CDR3: CASSQEGGAETQYF. CDR3 nucleotides: TGCGCCAGCAGCCAAGAGGGAGGTGCGGAGACCCAGTACTTC.

In nucleotides, the CDR3 is TGTGCCAGCAGTCCAGGCAGCATGAACACTGAAGCTTTCTTT. It encodes CASSPGSMNTEAFF. The J gene is TRBJ1-1, the V gene TRBV2; D is undetermined. With 5 bases removed from V and 0 bases from J, the gap between germline ends came to 10 bases. The CDR3 runs to 14 residues. Germline V lookup: CDR1 SNHLY, CDR2 FYNNEI. The full variable domain, completed using reference TRBV2 and TRBJ1-1, is EPEVTQTPSHQVTQMGQEVILRCVPISNHLYFYWYRQILGQKVEFLVSFYNNEISEKSEIFDDQFSVERPDGSNFTLKIRSTKLEDSAMYFCASSPGSMNTEAFFGQGTRLTVV.

This sequence joins TRBV6-1 and TRBJ1-2, with 8 bases identical to TRBD1. The CDR3 has 13 residues. Unmatched junction bases numbered 1, after V lost 4 bases and J lost 3 bases. Germline V CDR1 and CDR2: MNHNS, SASEGT. CDR3 in amino acids: CASSVDRDYGYTF. Written as DNA, the CDR3 is TGTGCCAGCAGTGTGGACAGGGACTATGGCTACACCTTC.

This rearrangement joins TRBV6-6 to TRBJ1-6; 11 bases align to TRBD1. Germline V CDR1 and CDR2: MNHNY, SVGAGI (reference sequence). Losses at the gene ends were 6 bases for V and 9 bases for J; bases not matched to a gene: 7. CDR3 size: 15 residues. CDR3 sequence (DNA): TGTGCCAGCAGCCGTTCCGGGACAGGGGGTTCACCCCTCCACTTT. This sequence encodes CASSRSGTGGSPLHF.

Of note for this clone: This CDR3 is also generated by other DNA sequences in the sample. The chain uses TRBV7-2 and TRBJ2-3; D ambiguous. Germline CDR1 and CDR2: SGHTA and FQGNSA. V was cut by 5 bases and J by 3 bases, with 6 bases left in between. The CDR3 covers 12 residues. CDR3 in amino acids: CASSPYTDTQYF. The DNA for the CDR3 is TGTGCCAGCAGCCCGTATACAGATACGCAGTATTTT. The full variable domain, its missing parts supplied by reference TRBV7-2 and TRBJ2-3, is GAGVSQSPSNKVTEKGKDVELRCDPISGHTALYWYRQSLGQGLEFLIYFQGNSAPDKSGLPSDRFSAERTGGSVSTLTIQRTQQEDSAVYLCASSPYTDTQYFGPGTRLTVL.

The chain employs TRBV19 and TRBJ2-2; possibly TRBD2 for D (7 bases). The V gene lost 3 bases and the J gene lost 7 bases, with 12 bases spanning the gap. The CDR3 runs 14 residues. Germline CDR1 reads LNHDA; CDR2 reads SQIVND (reference sequence). DNA for the CDR3: TGTGCCAGTAGTATGGGGGGGCTCGGCGGGGAGCTGTTTTTT. Translated, it gives CASSMGGLGGELFF.

This clone has only one observation. The V gene is TRBV6-6, the J gene TRBJ2-7, with a tentative D call TRBD1 (5 bases). Trimming took off 0 bases at V and 0 bases at J, with 9 bases between the two ends. CDR3 length: 15 residues. Germline V gene lookup returns CDR1 MNHNY and CDR2 SVGAGI (reference sequence). In DNA, the CDR3 is TGTGCCAGCAGTTACTCCAGGGTGGTCTCCTACGAGCAGTACTTC. Protein product: CASSYSRVVSYEQYF.